Each of the 20 T cell receptor beta chains below was sequenced from the same sample in a study of cytomegalovirus exposure and HLA in healthy donors (dated by TCRdb to about 2017). Library method: the immunoSEQ multiplex PCR assay. A mixture of 60 forward primers for TCR Vbeta segments and 13 reverse primers for TCR Jbeta segments was used in the multiplex PCR. In TCRdb, the immuneACCESS table is reduced to in-frame sequences with V and J assigned. These tables do not hold every clone; where another copy was compared, an unresolved V gene accounts for under half, and the others remain unexplained. The sample records approximately 140,000 clones, 80% to 90% of which are singletons. About 2.5% of the sample is held by the ten biggest clonotypes. Sequencing was done on a sample of PBMCs. The receptor set was obtained from a man in his fifties or sixties in good health and CMV-seronegative.

V is TRBV5-4 and J is TRBJ1-2, with 8 bases aligning to TRBD1. The CDR3 spans 13 residues. Germline V gene data show CDR1 as SGHNT and CDR2 as YYREEE (reference sequence). The J segment lost 2 bases and the V segment lost 3 bases, leaving 0 bases of the junction unmatched. DNA of the CDR3: TGTGCCAGCAGCTGGACAGGGAACTATGGCTACACCTTC. This sequence encodes CASSWTGNYGYTF.

The count of this clone is one. The V and J genes are TRBV30 and TRBJ1-6; D possibly corresponds to TRBD1 (6 bases). Germline V gene data show CDR1 as GTSNPN and CDR2 as SVGIG (reference sequence). There are 15 residues in the CDR3. Trimming stripped 3 bases from V and 6 bases from J, with 15 bases between. The CDR3 here is CAWRDRPPINSPLHF. CDR3 in DNA: TGTGCCTGGAGGGACAGACCGCCTATTAATTCACCCCTCCACTTT.

This chain's CDR3 is CASKAGLMKNIQYF. CDR3 bases: TGTGCCAGCAAAGCAGGGCTGATGAAAAACATTCAGTACTTC. The chain combines TRBV27 with TRBJ2-4; D is perhaps TRBD1 (5 bases). Trimming stripped 7 bases from V and 4 bases from J, with 14 bases between. CDR1 and CDR2 (germline): MNHEY, SMNVEV (reference sequence). The CDR3 loop spans 14 amino acids.

The rearrangement joins TRBV19 to TRBJ2-1, with D perhaps matching TRBD2 (5 bases). Germline CDR1 is LNHDA and CDR2 is SQIVND (reference sequence). The CDR3 has 16 residues. V gave up 3 bases and J gave up 0 bases, with 12 bases separating them. The CDR3 spells CASSIRAESSYNEQFF. CDR3 DNA: TGTGCCAGTAGTATCCGAGCGGAGAGCTCCTACAATGAGCAGTTCTTC.

The chain carries TRBV5-6 and TRBJ1-3; D is unclear. V was trimmed by 3 bases and J by 0 bases, leaving 7 bases between them. The CDR3 spans 14 residues. Germline loops: CDR1 SGHDT, CDR2 YYEEEE. The CDR3 sequence is CASSSVSSGNTIYF. In DNA, the CDR3 is TGTGCCAGCAGCTCGGTAAGCTCTGGAAACACCATATATTTT.

The V and J genes are TRBV13 and TRBJ2-3; no reliable D call. Trimming pared 5 bases from V and 0 bases from J, leaving 18 bases between. This CDR3 is built from 17 residues. Looked up from germline, CDR1 is PRHDT and CDR2 is FYEKMQ (reference sequence). In nucleotides, the CDR3 is TGTGCCAGCAGCCCCTCCTGGCGGCTATCGAGCACAGATACGCAGTATTTT. Amino acids: CASSPSWRLSSTDTQYF. The full variable domain, completed using reference TRBV13 and TRBJ2-3, is AAGVIQSPRHLIKEKRETATLKCYPIPRHDTVYWYQQGPGQDPQFLISFYEKMQSDKGSIPDRFSAQQFSDYHSELNMSSLELGDSALYFCASSPSWRLSSTDTQYFGPGTRLTVL.

In the case of this clone: One junction end does not reproduce the germline sequence, and a read error may be involved. CDR3 residues: CVSSHPLDNEQFF. As DNA, the CDR3 is TGCGTCAGCAGCCACCCACTCGACAATGAGCAGTTCTTC. The rearrangement uses TRBV5-1 and TRBJ2-1; D unclear. The CDR3 consists of 13 residues. Germline loops: CDR1 SGHRS, CDR2 YFSETQ. Full variable domain (missing parts from reference TRBV5-1 and TRBJ2-1): KAGVTQTPRYLIKTRGQQVTLSCSPISGHRSVSWYQQTPGQGLQFLFEYFSETQRNKGNFPGRFSGRQFSNSRSEMNVSTLELGDSALYLCVSSHPLDNEQFFGPGTRLTVL.

For this clone: The junction departs from the called germline gene at one end, perhaps through a read error. The chain carries TRBV7-7 and TRBJ2-3; TRBD2 might be the D (6 bases). This CDR3 spans 14 amino acids. The germline CDR1 and CDR2 sequences are SSHAT and FNYEAQ (reference sequence). The CDR3 DNA sequence: TGTGCTAGCAGCTATGGAGGGTTCACAGATACGCAGTATTTT. This gives the protein CASSYGGFTDTQYF.

This clone was picked up one time. This chain connects TRBV9 to TRBJ2-1; 8 bases map to TRBD2. The germline V gene encodes CDR1 SGDLS and CDR2 YYNGEE. CDR3 length: 15 residues. Trimming cost V 2 bases and J 8 bases; bases outside gene matches: 9. The CDR3 bases are TGTGCCAGCAGCGTTAGCGGGGCGGGGGGCCATGAGCAGTTCTTC. Protein product: CASSVSGAGGHEQFF.

The chain employs TRBV6-6 and TRBJ1-1; D gene unclear. The CDR3 has 13 residues. Trimming took 6 bases from V and 3 from J, leaving 11 bases between them. Germline-derived CDR1 and CDR2 are MNHNY and SVGAGI (reference sequence). The DNA of the CDR3 is TGTGCCAGCAGCCCCCGGTCGGACACTGAAGCTTTCTTT. Translated, it gives CASSPRSDTEAFF.

V and J are TRBV5-1 and TRBJ2-5; a weak D match, TRBD2 (5 bases). Trimming pared 0 bases from V and 1 base from J, leaving 7 bases between. CDR1 and CDR2 (germline): SGHRS, YFSETQ. The CDR3 consists of 14 residues. The CDR3 nucleotides are TGCGCCAGCAGCTTGGCGGGGTCCCAAGAGACCCAGTACTTC. This sequence encodes CASSLAGSQETQYF.

Only one count was recorded for this clone. The genes are TRBV6-5 and TRBJ2-7; 12 bases map to TRBD2. This CDR3 has 16 amino acids. V shed 4 bases, J shed 3 bases, and the junction held 7 bases outside the gene matches. In germline, CDR1 is MNHEY, CDR2 SVGAGI. The CDR3 DNA reads TGTGCCAGCAGTTGGACTAGCGGGGACTCAAGCTACGAGCAGTACTTC. This encodes CASSWTSGDSSYEQYF.

The chain carries TRBV5-1 and TRBJ1-1, with a weak D call TRBD1 (6 bases). The length of the CDR3 is 17 residues. V was pared by 5 bases and J by 3 bases, with 23 bases between. Germline CDR1 SGHRS, CDR2 YFSETQ. This chain's CDR3 is CASRARVAGVGYTEAFF. The DNA of the CDR3 is TGCGCCAGCAGGGCGCGTGTGGCAGGGGTCGGGTACACTGAAGCTTTCTTT.

The chain combines TRBV5-4 with TRBJ2-1; weak D call: TRBD2 (5 bases). CDR1 is SGHNT, CDR2 YYREEE, per germline (reference sequence). V lost 0 bases to trimming and J lost 8 bases, with 12 bases between them. CDR3 size: 14 residues. The CDR3 region has the DNA TGTGCCAGCAGCTTGGCCGGGCTGAGGGATGAGCAGTTCTTC. Translated, it gives CASSLAGLRDEQFF.

This clone was counted a few times. This sequence joins TRBV7-3 and TRBJ1-4, with TRBD1 as a possible D gene (5 bases). Trimming removed 3 bases from V and 11 bases from J, with 16 bases in between. CDR1 SGHTA and CDR2 FQGTGA come from the germline V gene. This CDR3 region has 14 residues. The CDR3 loop is CASSFWTPNTKLFF. Here the CDR3 DNA reads TGTGCCAGCAGCTTTTGGACACCGAATACTAAACTGTTTTTT.

The chain carries TRBV6-5 and TRBJ1-2; 8 bases are shared with TRBD1. Germline loops: CDR1 MNHEY, CDR2 SVGAGI. With V trimmed by 8 bases and J by 2 bases, 7 bases remained unmatched. The CDR3 is 14 amino acids. The CDR3 sequence is CASARQGRNYGYTF. As DNA, the CDR3 is TGTGCCAGCGCAAGACAGGGGAGAAACTATGGCTACACCTTC.

The chain combines TRBV28 with TRBJ1-4, with TRBD1 identical over 10 bases. The CDR3 has 15 amino acids. CDR1 MDHEN and CDR2 SYDVKM come from the germline V gene. Trimming at V came to 2 bases and at J to 8 bases, leaving 5 bases not matched to a gene. CDR3 loop: CASSLEDRGREKLFF. CDR3 nucleotides: TGTGCCAGCAGTTTAGAGGACAGGGGGAGGGAAAAACTGTTTTTT.

CDR3 DNA: TGTGCCAGTTCCTGGCAGGGTAATCAGCCCCAGCATTTT. This sequence encodes CASSWQGNQPQHF. The chain carries TRBV27 and TRBJ1-5, with a tentative D call TRBD1 (5 bases). CDR3 length: 13 amino acids. Per the germline V gene, CDR1 is MNHEY and CDR2 is SMNVEV (reference sequence). The V gene lost 9 bases and the J gene lost 4 bases, with 13 bases spanning the gap.

The chain carries TRBV7-9 and TRBJ1-5, with 7 bases fitting TRBD1. This CDR3 comprises 15 residues. Germline assignment: CDR1 SEHNR and CDR2 FQNEAQ (reference sequence). With 5 bases clipped from V and 1 base from J, the junction kept 5 bases outside the gene matches. The chain's CDR3 is CASSNRGGSNQPQHF. CDR3 coding DNA: TGTGCCAGCAGCAACAGGGGAGGAAGCAATCAGCCCCAGCATTTT.

V usage is TRBV7-2 and J usage is TRBJ1-2; no reliable D call. V gave up 5 bases and J gave up 4 bases, with 8 bases separating them. CDR3 length: 12 amino acids. CDR1 is SGHTA and CDR2 is FQGNSA in the germline V gene. The CDR3 reads CASSPGLYGYTF. The CDR3 DNA reads TGTGCCAGCAGCCCTGGGCTCTATGGCTACACCTTC.